This T cell receptor (beta chain) is drawn from a study of blood T cells in healthy people across ages. Study findings and constraints: Measured against age, TCR beta diversity per million T cells decreased in a roughly linear manner.

Together with a sample-barcoded 5' primer, a J-beta primer mix was included in a second PCR lasting about 7 to 11 cycles. Each sample provided no less than 2.5 million CDR3-containing paired-end reads. Via MiXCR, TCRdb re-called the 5' RACE reads, giving one row per CDR3 protein. Counted here are 700,000 to 900,000 distinct CDR3 sequences, roughly 50% occurring once; the ten biggest clones make up under 50%. This clonotype is a singleton in its sample. Its antigen is unidentified. This CDR3 region has 14 residues. Germline lookup yields CDR1 SQVTM and CDR2 ANQGSEA. V lost 4 bases and J 0 bases, leaving 12 bases between the germline ends. PBMCs were isolated at a quantity of at least 6 million per sample.

The sequencing input was blood. This chain links TRBV29-1 with TRBJ1-1, with no clear D. The sequence was collected from a man older than 75 in good health. CDR3 in DNA: TGCAGCGTTGTGGCAGCCTACATGAACACTGAAGCTTTCTTT. It yields the protein CSVVAAYMNTEAFF.